The 7 T cell receptor beta chains presented below share a single source sample, sequenced in a study of T cell responses to AZD1222 COVID-19 vaccine. Clones were sequenced by immunoSEQ multiplex PCR, and TCRdb holds only the in-frame ones, with some missing. The sample holds about 130,000 clones, 89% seen once. The sample here was peripheral blood, taken on day 0 of AZD1222 vaccination. The origin of the receptors is an adult in good health.

The gene calls are TRBV2 and TRBJ1-3; no definite D call. CDR3 length: 15 amino acids. Germline CDR1 SNHLY, CDR2 FYNNEI. V lost 7 bases and J lost 4, with 17 bases in between. The CDR3 coding sequence is TGTGCCAGCAACCCAACAAGGACCCTCGGAAACACCATATATTTT. Translating it yields CASNPTRTLGNTIYF.

The chain combines TRBV27 with TRBJ2-2; either TRBD1 or TRBD2 may supply D (5 bases each). CDR3 length: 16 amino acids. Germline CDR1 MNHEY, CDR2 SMNVEV (reference sequence). Trimming took off 5 bases at V and 3 bases at J, with 16 bases between the two ends. The CDR3 region is CASSRPEGSYTGELFF. The CDR3 region has the DNA TGTGCCAGCAGTCGGCCAGAGGGGTCCTACACCGGGGAGCTGTTTTTT.

The chain employs TRBV5-1 and TRBJ1-2, with D possibly matching TRBD1 (6 bases). Trimming took off 0 bases at V and 6 bases at J, with 24 bases between the two ends. The CDR3 is 18 amino acids. The germline V gene encodes CDR1 SGHRS and CDR2 YFSETQ. The CDR3 nucleotides are TGCGCCAGCAGCTTGGACGTCCCGGGACAAGGGAAGAGCCATGGCTACACCTTC. Translating gives CASSLDVPGQGKSHGYTF.

V is TRBV9 and J is TRBJ1-2, with 8 bases that match TRBD1. Germline V CDR1 and CDR2: SGDLS, YYNGEE. V shed 0 bases and J 7 bases; nucleotides not matched to a gene: 8. The CDR3 has 15 amino acids. The CDR3 region is CASSVVPDRGSGYTF. For the CDR3, the DNA is TGTGCCAGCAGCGTAGTCCCCGACAGGGGTTCTGGCTACACCTTC.

J is TRBJ2-2 and V is TRBV5-1; D gene uncertain. CDR3 length: 13 residues. Germline values: CDR1 SGHRS, CDR2 YFSETQ. With 0 bases removed from V and 5 bases from J, the gap between germline ends came to 5 bases. CDR3 coding DNA: TGCGCCAGCAGCTTGGTAGAAACCGGGGAGCTGTTTTTT. It codes for CASSLVETGELFF.

This clone has just one count. This sequence joins TRBV10-3 and TRBJ2-2; no firm D call. V lost 2 bases to trimming and J lost 8 bases, with 6 bases between them. CDR3 length: 12 residues. Germline V gene lookup returns CDR1 ENHRY and CDR2 SYGVKD. The CDR3 sequence is CAISEPVGELFF. The CDR3 DNA reads TGTGCCATCAGTGAGCCGGTGGGGGAGCTGTTTTTT.

The rearrangement joins TRBV19 to TRBJ2-1; D is uncertain. The germline gives CDR1 LNHDA, CDR2 SQIVND (reference sequence). The germline V and J ends were trimmed by 3 bases and 7 bases, with 7 bases remaining between them. This CDR3 contains 12 residues. The CDR3 region is CASSIATNEQFF. In DNA, the CDR3 is TGTGCCAGTAGTATCGCAACGAATGAGCAGTTCTTC.